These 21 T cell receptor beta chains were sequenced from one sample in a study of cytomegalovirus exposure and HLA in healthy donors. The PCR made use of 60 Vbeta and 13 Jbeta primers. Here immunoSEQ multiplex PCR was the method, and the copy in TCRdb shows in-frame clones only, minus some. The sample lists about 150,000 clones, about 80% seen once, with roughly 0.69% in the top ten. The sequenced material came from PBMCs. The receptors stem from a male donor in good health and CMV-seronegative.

The CDR3 spells CASSYTATGVREQYF. CDR3 bases: TGTGCCAGCAGTTACACTGCGACAGGGGTTCGCGAGCAGTACTTC. The chain is built from TRBV6-5 and TRBJ2-7, with TRBD1 matching over 8 bases. The ends lost 2 bases at V and 6 bases at J; junction bases unmatched: 9. Germline CDR1 is MNHEY and CDR2 is SVGAGI. The CDR3 totals 15 residues.

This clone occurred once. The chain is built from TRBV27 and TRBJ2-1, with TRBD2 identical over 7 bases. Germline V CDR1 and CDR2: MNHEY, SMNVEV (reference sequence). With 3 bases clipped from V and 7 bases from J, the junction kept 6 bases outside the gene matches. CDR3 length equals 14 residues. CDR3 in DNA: TGTGCCAGCAGTTTTGGCAGGGAGGGTAATGAGCAGTTCTTC. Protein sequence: CASSFGREGNEQFF.

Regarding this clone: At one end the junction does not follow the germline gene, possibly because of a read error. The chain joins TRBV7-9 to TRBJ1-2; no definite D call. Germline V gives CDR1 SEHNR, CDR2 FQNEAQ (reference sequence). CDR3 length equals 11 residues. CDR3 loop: CSSSFLYGYTF. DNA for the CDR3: TGTTCCAGCAGCTTCCTCTATGGCTACACCTTC.

In DNA form, the CDR3 reads TGTGCCAGTAGTCCTCAGACGGGTCGTAGCACAGATACGCAGTATTTT. Translated: CASSPQTGRSTDTQYF. The chain carries TRBV19 and TRBJ2-3, with D hard to call. The CDR3 is made up of 16 amino acids. Germline assignment: CDR1 LNHDA and CDR2 SQIVND (reference sequence). V was cut by 5 bases and J by 0 bases, with 15 bases left in between.

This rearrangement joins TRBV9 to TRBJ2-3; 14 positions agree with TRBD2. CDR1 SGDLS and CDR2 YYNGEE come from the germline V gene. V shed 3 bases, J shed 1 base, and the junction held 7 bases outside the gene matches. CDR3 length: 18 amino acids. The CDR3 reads CASSGLAGGPGGTDTQYF. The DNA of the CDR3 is TGTGCCAGCAGCGGACTAGCGGGAGGGCCGGGAGGCACAGATACGCAGTATTTT.

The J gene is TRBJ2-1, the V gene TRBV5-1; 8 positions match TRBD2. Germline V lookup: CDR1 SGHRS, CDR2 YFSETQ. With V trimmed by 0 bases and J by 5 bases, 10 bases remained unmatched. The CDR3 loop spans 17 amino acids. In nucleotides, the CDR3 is TGCGCCAGCAGCTTGGTACTAGGCACTAGCGGTAACAATGAGCAGTTCTTC. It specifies CASSLVLGTSGNNEQFF.

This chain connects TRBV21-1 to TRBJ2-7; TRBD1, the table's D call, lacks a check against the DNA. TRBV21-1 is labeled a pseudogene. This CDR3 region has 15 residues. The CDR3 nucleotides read TGTGCCAGCAGGTTGAACCGGGACAAAGCCGACGAGCAGTACTTC. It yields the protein CASRLNRDKADEQYF.

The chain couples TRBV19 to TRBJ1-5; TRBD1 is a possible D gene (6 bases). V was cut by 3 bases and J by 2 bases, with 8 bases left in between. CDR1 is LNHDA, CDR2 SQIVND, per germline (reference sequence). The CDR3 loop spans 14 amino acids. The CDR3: CASSMSGGNQPQHF. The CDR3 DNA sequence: TGTGCCAGTAGTATGTCAGGGGGCAATCAGCCCCAGCATTTT.

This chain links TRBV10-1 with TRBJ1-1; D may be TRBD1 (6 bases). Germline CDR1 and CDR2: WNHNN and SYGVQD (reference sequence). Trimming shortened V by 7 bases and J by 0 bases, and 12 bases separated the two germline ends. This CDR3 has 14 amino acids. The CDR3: CASKRDNMNTEAFF. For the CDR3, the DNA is TGCGCCAGCAAAAGGGACAACATGAACACTGAAGCTTTCTTT.

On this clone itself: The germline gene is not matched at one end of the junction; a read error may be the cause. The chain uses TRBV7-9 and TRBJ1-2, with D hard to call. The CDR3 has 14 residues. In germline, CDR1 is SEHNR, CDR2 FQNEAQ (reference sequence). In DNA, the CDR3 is TGTTCCAGCAGCTTAGACCAGTCAAACTATGGCTACACCTTC. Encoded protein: CSSSLDQSNYGYTF.

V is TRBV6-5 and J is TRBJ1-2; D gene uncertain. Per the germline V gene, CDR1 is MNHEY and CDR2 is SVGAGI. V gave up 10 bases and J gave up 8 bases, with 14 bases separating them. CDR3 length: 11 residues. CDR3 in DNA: TGTGCCACCTTAAACTACGAAGGCTACACCTTC. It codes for CATLNYEGYTF.

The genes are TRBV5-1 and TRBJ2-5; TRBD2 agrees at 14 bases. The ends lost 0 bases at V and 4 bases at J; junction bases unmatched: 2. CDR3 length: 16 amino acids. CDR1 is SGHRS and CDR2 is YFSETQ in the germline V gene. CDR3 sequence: CASSLGGTSGRETQYF. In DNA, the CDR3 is TGCGCCAGCAGCTTGGGGGGGACTAGCGGGAGAGAGACCCAGTACTTC.

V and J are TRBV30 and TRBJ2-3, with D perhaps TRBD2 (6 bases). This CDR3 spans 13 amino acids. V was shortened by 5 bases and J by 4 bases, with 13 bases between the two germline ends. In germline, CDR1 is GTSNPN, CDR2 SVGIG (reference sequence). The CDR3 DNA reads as TGTGCCTGGCAAGCGGAGCGGGCAGATACGCAGTATTTT. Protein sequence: CAWQAERADTQYF.

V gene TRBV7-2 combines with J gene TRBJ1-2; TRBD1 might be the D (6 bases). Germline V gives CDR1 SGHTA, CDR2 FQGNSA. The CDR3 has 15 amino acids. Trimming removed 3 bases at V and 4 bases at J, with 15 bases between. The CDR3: CASSLSTGTRYGYTF. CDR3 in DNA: TGTGCCAGCAGCTTGAGTACAGGGACCCGCTATGGCTACACCTTC.

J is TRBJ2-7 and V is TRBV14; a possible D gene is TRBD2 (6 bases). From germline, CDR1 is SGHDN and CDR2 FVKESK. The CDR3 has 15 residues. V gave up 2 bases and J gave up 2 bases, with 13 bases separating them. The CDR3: CASSQWGGDAYEQYF. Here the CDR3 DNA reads TGTGCCAGCAGCCAATGGGGCGGGGACGCCTACGAGCAGTACTTC.

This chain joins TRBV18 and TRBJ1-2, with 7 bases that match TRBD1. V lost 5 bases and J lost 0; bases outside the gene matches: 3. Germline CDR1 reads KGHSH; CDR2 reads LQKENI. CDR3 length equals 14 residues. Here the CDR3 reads CASSGTASNYGYTF. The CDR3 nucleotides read TGTGCCAGCTCAGGGACAGCCTCTAACTATGGCTACACCTTC.

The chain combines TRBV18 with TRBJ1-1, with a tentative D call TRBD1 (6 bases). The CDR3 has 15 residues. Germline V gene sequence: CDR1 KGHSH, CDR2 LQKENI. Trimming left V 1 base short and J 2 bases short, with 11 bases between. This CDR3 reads CASSPQGRGNTEAFF. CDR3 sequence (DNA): TGTGCCAGCTCACCACAGGGCAGGGGAAACACTGAAGCTTTCTTT.

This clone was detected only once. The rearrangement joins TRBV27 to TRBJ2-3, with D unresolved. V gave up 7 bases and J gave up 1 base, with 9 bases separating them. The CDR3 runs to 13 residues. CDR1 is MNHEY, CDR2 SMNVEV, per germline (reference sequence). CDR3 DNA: TGTGCCAGCAAATCCCTTGGCACAGATACGCAGTATTTT. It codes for CASKSLGTDTQYF.

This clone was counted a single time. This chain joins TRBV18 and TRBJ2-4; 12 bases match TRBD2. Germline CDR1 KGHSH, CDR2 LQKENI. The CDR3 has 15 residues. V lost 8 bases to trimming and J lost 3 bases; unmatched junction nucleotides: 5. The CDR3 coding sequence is TGTGCCAGCAGACTAGCGGGAGAGGGCAAAAACATTCAGTACTTC. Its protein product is CASRLAGEGKNIQYF.

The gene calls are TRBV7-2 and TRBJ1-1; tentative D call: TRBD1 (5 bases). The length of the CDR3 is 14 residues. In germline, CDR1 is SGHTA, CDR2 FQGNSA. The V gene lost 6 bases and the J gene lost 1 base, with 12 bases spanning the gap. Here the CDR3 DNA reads TGTGCCAGCAGTAGACAGTCCCAGAACACTGAAGCTTTCTTT. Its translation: CASSRQSQNTEAFF.

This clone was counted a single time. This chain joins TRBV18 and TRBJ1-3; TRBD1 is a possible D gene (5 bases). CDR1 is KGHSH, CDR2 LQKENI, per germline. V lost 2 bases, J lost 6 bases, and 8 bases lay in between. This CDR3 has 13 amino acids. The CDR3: CASSPSGQNTIYF. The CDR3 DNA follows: TGTGCCAGCTCACCATCAGGGCAAAACACCATATATTTT.